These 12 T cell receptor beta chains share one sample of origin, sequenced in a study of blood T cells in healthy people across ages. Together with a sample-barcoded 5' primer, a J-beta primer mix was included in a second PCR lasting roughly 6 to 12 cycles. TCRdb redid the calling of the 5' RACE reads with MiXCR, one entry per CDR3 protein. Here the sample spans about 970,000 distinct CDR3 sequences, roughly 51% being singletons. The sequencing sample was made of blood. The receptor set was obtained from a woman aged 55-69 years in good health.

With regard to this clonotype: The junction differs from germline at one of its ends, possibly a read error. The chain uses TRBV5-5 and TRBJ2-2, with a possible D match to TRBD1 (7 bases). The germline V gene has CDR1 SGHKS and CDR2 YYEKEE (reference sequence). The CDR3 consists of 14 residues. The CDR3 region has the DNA TGTGCCAGCAGCAAACGGACAGGCGGAGGGGAGCAGTTTTTT. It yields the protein CASSKRTGGGEQFF.

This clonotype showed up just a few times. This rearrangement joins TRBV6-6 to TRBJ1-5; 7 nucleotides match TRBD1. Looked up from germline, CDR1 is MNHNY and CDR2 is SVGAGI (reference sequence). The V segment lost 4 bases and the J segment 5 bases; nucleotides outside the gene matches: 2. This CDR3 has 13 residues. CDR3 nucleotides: TGTGCCAGCAGTTCACAGGGGTATCAGCCCCAGCATTTT. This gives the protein CASSSQGYQPQHF.

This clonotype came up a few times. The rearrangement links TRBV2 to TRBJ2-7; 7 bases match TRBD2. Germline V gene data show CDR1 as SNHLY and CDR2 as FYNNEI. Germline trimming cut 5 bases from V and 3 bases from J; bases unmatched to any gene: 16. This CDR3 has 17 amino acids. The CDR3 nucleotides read TGTGCCAGCAGTCTTAGTTACGCTTCTAGCGGAGACTACGAGCAGTACTTC. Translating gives CASSLSYASSGDYEQYF.

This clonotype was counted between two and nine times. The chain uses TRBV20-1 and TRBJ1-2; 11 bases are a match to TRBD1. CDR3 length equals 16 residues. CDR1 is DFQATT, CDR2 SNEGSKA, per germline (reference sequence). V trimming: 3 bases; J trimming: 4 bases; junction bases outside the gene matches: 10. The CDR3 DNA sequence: TGCAGTGCTAGCCACGCGGGGACAGGGGGTATCTATGGCTACACCTTC. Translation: CSASHAGTGGIYGYTF.

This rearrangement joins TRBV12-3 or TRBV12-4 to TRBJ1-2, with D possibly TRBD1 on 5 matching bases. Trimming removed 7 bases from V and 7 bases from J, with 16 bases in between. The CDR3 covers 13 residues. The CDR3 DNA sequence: TGTGCCAGCACCGTAGGGGCAAGACGTGGCTACACCTTC. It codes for CASTVGARRGYTF.

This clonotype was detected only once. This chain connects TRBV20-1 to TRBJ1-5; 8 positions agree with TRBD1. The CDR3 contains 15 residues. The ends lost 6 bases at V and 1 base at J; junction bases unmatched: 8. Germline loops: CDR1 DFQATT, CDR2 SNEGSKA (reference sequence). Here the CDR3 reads CSAKDRALSNQPQHF. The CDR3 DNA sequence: TGCAGTGCGAAGGACAGGGCGTTGAGCAATCAGCCCCAGCATTTT.

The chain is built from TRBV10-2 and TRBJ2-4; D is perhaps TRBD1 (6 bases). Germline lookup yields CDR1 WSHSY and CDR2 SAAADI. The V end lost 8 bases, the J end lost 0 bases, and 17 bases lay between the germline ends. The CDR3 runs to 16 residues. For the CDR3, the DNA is TGCGCCAGCGGAGACCGGGACATCTTAGCCAAAAACATTCAGTACTTC. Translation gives CASGDRDILAKNIQYF.

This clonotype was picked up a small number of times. The CDR3, as DNA: TGTGCCAGCAGTTTATCGAGCGGGAGCTGGGGAGAGCAGTACTTC. It encodes CASSLSSGSWGEQYF. The gene calls are TRBV28 and TRBJ2-7, with 8 bases lining up with TRBD2. With V trimmed by 1 base and J by 7 bases, 9 bases remained unmatched. In germline, CDR1 is MDHEN, CDR2 SYDVKM. This CDR3 spans 15 amino acids. Variable domain in full (rest from reference TRBV28 and TRBJ2-7): DVKVTQSSRYLVKRTGEKVFLECVQDMDHENMFWYRQDPGLGLRLIYFSYDVKMKEKGDIPEGYSVSREKKERFSLILESASTNQTSMYLCASSLSSGSWGEQYFGPGTRLTVT.

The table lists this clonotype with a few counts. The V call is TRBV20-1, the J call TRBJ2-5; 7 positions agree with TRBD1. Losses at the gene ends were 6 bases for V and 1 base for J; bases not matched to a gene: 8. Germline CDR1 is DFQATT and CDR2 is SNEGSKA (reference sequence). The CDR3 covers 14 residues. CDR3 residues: CSARDSTFQETQYF. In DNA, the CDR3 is TGCAGTGCCAGGGACAGCACGTTCCAAGAGACCCAGTACTTC.

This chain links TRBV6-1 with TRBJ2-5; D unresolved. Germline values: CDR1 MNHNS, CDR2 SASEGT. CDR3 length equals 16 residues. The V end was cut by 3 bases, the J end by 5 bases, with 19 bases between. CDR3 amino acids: CASSDRGRSPPETQYF. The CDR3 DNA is TGTGCCAGCAGTGATCGTGGTCGGTCCCCTCCGGAGACCCAGTACTTC.

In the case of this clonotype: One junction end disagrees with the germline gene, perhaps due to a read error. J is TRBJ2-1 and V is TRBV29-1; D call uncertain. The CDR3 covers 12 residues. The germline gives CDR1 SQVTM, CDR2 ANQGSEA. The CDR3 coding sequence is TGCAGTGTTCAGACGGTAGGCAATGGGCAGTTCTTC. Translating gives CSVQTVGNGQFF.

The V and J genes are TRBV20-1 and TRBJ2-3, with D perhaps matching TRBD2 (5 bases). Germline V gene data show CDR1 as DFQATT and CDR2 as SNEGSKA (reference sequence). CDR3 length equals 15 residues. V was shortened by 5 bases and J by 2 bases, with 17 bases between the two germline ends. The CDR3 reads CSARNSDFYTDTQYF. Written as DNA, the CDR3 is TGCAGTGCTCGTAACTCGGACTTTTACACAGATACGCAGTATTTT.